The source of this TCR beta chain is a study of T cell responses to AZD1222 COVID-19 vaccine. A word on this clone: The antigen remains undetermined.

Study observations and caveats: Repertoires were obtained solely post-peak T cell response. The donor cohort was predominantly white British with a female majority, and clonal diversity may have been underestimated. With two AZD1222 doses given, Spike-specific TCR breadth and depth both rose.

The table came from immunoSEQ multiplex PCR; TCRdb's copy has only in-frame clones and leaves some out. Here the sample spans 20,000 or so clones, approximately 81% being singletons. Per germline, CDR1 KGHSY and CDR2 FQNENV. The V and J ends lost 4 bases and 2 bases respectively, with 9 bases between them. This CDR3 spans 13 amino acids. The chain carries TRBV16 and TRBJ2-7; TRBD1 might be the D (5 bases). This sequence was found in an adult who received the AZD1222 COVID-19 vaccine. The sample consisted of peripheral blood, taken 28 days after the second AZD1222 dose. The CDR3 region is CASSPRQPYEQYF. CDR3 coding DNA: TGTGCCAGCAGCCCGAGACAGCCCTACGAGCAGTACTTC.